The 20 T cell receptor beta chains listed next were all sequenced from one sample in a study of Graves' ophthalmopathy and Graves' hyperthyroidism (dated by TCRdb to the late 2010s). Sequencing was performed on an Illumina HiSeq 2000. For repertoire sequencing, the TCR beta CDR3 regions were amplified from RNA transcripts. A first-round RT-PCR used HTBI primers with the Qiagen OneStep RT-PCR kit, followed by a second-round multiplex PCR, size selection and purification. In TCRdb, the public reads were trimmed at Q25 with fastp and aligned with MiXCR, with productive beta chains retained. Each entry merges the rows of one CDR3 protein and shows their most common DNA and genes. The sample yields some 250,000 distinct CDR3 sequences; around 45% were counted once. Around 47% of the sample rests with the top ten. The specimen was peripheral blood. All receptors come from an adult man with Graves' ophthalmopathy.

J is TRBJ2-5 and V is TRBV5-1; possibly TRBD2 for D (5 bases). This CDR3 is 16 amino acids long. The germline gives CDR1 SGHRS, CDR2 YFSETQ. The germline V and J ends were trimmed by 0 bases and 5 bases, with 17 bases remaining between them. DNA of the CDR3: TGCGCCAGCAGCTTGGATCCGGAAATAGCGTTGGAGACCCAGTACTTC. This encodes CASSLDPEIALETQYF.

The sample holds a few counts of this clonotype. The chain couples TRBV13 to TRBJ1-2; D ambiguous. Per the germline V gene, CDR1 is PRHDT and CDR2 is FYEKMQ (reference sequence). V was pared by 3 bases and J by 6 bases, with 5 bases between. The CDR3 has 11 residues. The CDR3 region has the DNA TGTGCCAGCAGCTTGCCTAATGGCTACACCTTC. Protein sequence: CASSLPNGYTF.

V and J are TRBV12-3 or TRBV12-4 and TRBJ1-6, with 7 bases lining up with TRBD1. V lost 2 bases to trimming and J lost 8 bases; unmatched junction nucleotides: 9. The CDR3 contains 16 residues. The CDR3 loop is CASSLRGAGGYSPLHF. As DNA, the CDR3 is TGTGCCAGCAGTTTAAGGGGGGCAGGGGGATATTCACCCCTCCACTTT.

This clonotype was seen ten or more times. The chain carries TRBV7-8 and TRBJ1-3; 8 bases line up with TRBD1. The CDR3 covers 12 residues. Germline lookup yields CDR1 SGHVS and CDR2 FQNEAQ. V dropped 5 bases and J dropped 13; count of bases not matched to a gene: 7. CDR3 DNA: TGTGCCAGCAGCGGTATCAGGGGGCTGATATATTTT. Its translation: CASSGIRGLIYF.

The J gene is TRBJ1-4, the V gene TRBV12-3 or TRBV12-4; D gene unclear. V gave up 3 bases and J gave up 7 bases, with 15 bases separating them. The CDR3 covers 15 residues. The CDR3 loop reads CASSFFSMRVEKLFF. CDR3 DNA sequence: TGTGCCAGCAGTTTTTTTTCCATGCGGGTTGAAAAACTGTTTTTT.

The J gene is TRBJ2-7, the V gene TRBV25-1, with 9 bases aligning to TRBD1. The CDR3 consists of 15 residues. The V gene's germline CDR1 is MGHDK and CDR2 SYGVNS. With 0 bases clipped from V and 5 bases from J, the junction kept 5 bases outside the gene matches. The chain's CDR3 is CASSEYGDRDDEQYF. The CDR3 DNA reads TGTGCCAGCAGTGAATATGGGGACAGGGACGACGAGCAGTACTTC.

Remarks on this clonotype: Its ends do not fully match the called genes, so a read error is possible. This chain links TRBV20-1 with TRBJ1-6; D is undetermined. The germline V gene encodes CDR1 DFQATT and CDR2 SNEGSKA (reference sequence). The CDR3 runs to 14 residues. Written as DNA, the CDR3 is TGCAGTGCTAGAGTCGCAGGATATAATTCACCCCCCCACTTT. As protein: CSARVAGYNSPPHF.

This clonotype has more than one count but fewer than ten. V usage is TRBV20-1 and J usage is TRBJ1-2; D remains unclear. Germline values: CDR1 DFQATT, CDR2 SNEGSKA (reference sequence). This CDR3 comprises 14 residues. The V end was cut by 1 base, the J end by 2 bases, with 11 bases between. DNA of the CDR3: TGCAGTGCTAGAGCGGGCACGGACAACTATGGCTACACCTTC. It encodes CSARAGTDNYGYTF.

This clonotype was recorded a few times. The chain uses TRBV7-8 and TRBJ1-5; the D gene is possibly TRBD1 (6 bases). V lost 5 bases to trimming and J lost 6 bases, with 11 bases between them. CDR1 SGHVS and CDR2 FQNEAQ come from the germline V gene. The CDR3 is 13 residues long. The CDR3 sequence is CASSQQGGQPQHF. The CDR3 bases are TGTGCCAGCAGCCAACAGGGAGGTCAGCCCCAGCATTTT. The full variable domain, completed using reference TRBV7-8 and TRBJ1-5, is GAGVSQSPRYKVAKRGQDVALRCDPISGHVSLFWYQQALGQGPEFLTYFQNEAQLDKSGLPSDRFFAERPEGSVSTLKIQRTQQEDSAVYLCASSQQGGQPQHFGDGTRLSIL.

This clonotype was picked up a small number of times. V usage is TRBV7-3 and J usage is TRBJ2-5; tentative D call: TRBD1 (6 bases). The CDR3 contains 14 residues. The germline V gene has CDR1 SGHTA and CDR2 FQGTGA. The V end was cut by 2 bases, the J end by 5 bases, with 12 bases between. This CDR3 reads CASSLLGAGETQYF. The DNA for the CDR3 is TGTGCCAGCAGCTTATTGGGGGCAGGGGAGACCCAGTACTTC.

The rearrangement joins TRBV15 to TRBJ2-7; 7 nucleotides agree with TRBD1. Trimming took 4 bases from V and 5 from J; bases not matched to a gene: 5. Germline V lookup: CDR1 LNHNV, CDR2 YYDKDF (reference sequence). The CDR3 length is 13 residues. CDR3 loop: CATSMGTAHEQYF. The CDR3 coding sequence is TGTGCCACCAGCATGGGGACAGCCCACGAGCAGTACTTC.

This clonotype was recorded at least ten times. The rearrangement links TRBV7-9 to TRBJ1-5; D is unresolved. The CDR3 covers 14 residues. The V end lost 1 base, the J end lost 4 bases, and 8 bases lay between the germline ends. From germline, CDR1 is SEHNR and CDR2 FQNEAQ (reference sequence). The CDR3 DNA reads TGTGCCAGCAGCTTAGTTGGTGATAATCAGCCCCAGCATTTT. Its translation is CASSLVGDNQPQHF.

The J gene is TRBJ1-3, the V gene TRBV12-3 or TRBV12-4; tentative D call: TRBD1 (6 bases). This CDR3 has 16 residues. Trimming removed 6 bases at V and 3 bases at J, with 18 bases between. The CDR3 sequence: CASRTRWGGLGNTIYF. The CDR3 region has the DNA TGTGCCAGCAGGACCAGGTGGGGGGGCCTTGGAAACACCATATATTTT.

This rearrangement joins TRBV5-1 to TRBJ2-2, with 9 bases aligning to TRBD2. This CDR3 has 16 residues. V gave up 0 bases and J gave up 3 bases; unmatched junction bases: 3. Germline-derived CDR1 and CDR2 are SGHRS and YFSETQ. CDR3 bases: TGCGCCAGCAGCTTGGGGGGACTAGCCGACACCGGGGAGCTGTTTTTT. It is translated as CASSLGGLADTGELFF.

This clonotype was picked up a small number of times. CDR3 amino acids: CASSQASGEAFF. The CDR3 region has the DNA TGTGCCAGCAGCCAAGCGTCGGGTGAAGCTTTCTTT. V and J are TRBV4-2 and TRBJ1-1; unclear D gene. Germline-derived CDR1 and CDR2 are LGHNA and YNFKEQ. The CDR3 contains 12 residues. Trimming shortened V by 1 base and J by 7 bases, and 7 bases separated the two germline ends.

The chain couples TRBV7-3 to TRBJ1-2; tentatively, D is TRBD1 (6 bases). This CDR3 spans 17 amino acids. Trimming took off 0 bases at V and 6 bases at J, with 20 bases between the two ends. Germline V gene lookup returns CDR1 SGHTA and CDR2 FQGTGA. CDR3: CASSLTTPLAGGHGYTF. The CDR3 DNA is TGTGCCAGCAGCTTAACGACCCCACTAGCGGGGGGCCATGGCTACACCTTC.

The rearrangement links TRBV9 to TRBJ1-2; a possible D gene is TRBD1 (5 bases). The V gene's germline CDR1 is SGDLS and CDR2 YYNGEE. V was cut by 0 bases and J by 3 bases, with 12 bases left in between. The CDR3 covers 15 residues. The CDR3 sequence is CASSVGRGAHYGYTF. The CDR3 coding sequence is TGTGCCAGCAGCGTAGGAAGAGGGGCCCACTATGGCTACACCTTC.

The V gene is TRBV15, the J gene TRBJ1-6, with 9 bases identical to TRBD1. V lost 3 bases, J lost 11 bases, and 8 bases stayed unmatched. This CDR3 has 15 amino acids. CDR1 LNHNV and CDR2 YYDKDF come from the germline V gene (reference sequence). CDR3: CATSRTGGVNPPLHF. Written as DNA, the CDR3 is TGTGCCACCAGCAGGACAGGGGGGGTGAATCCACCCCTCCACTTT.

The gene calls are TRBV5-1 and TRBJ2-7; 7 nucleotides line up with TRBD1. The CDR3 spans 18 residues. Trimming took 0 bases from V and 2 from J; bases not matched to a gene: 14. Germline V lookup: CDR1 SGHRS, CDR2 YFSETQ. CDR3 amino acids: CASSLVPGTENNPYEQYF. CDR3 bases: TGCGCCAGCAGCTTGGTCCCCGGGACAGAGAATAACCCCTACGAGCAGTACTTC. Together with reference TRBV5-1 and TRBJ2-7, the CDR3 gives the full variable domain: KAGVTQTPRYLIKTRGQQVTLSCSPISGHRSVSWYQQTPGQGLQFLFEYFSETQRNKGNFPGRFSGRQFSNSRSEMNVSTLELGDSALYLCASSLVPGTENNPYEQYFGPGTRLTVT.

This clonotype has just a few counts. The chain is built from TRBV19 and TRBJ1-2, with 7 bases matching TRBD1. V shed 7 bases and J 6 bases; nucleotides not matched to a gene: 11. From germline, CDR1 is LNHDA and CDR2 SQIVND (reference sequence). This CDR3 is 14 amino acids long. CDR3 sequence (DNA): TGTGCCAGTAAGGAGGGGGCGGCCGTTGATGGCTACACCTTC. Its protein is CASKEGAAVDGYTF.